The TCR beta chain described here comes from a study of identical twins. A universal primer site arose from template switching, and cDNA bore unique molecular identifiers. TCRdb re-derived calls from the 5' RACE reads in MiXCR, one entry per CDR3 protein. The sample holds hundreds of thousands of distinct CDR3 sequences, over 20% seen once. Everyone who donated was a healthy Caucasian. Germline CDR1 is SGHVS and CDR2 is FQNEAQ. The V end was cut by 1 base, the J end by 7 bases, with 11 bases between. This CDR3 region has 14 residues. The sample also formed part of further work on T cells expressing NK-cell markers.

The specimen was PBMCs. The receptor was derived from a woman aged 18-29 years in good health. The chain is built from TRBV7-8 and TRBJ2-1, with D perhaps being TRBD1 or TRBD2 (6 bases each). The CDR3 coding sequence is TGTGCCAGCAGCTTAGTGGGGGGCGAGAATGAGCAGTTCTTC. This sequence encodes CASSLVGGENEQFF.